The rows below give T cell receptor beta chains drawn from one sample of a study of blood T cell repertoires in COVID-19. Some clones are missing from TCRdb's copy, which holds only in-frame ones; the method was immunoSEQ multiplex PCR. The sample lists about 320,000 clones, 85% to 95% occurring once. The sample comprised PBMCs or T cells enriched from blood (not recorded which). Receptors originate from a woman in her 30s who had been exposed to COVID-19. The CDR3 runs from the conserved cysteine through the conserved F or W. A D gene is named only where the DNA matches it firmly. Not every row has a clone size; where given, it reads once, few, many or a size class.

CDR3 DNA	CDR3 protein	clone size	D gene	V gene	J gene	CDR3 length
TGTGCCTGGAGTGCCCCTAATTTGAGGCCCCGGAACACTGAAGCTTTCTTT	CAWSAPNLRPRNTEAFF	.	.	TRBV30	TRBJ1-1	17
TGCGCCAGCAGCCCGGTGGCGGGACACTATGGCTACACCTTC	CASSPVAGHYGYTF	.	.	TRBV5-1	TRBJ1-2	14
TGTGCCAGCAGCACGTCCAGGGTAAATGGCTACACCTTC	CASSTSRVNGYTF	.	.	TRBV12-3/TRBV12-4	TRBJ1-2	13
TGTGCCAGCAGCTTGTTGCAGGGGAACTTCCAAGAGACCCAGTACTTC	CASSLLQGNFQETQYF	.	.	TRBV5-8	TRBJ2-5	16
TGCGCCAGCAGCTTGGAACTTGGAGGCGAGCAGTACTTC	CASSLELGGEQYF	once	.	TRBV5-1	TRBJ2-7	13
TGCGCCAGCAGCCAAGCACAGGGCTATGGCTACACCTTC	CASSQAQGYGYTF	.	.	TRBV4-1	TRBJ1-2	13
TGTGCCAGCAGCAAACACCAGCTGGAGGCTAATGAAAAACTGTTTTTT	CASSKHQLEANEKLFF	.	.	TRBV21-1	TRBJ1-4	16
TGTGCCACCGGGACAGGGAGAAACACCATATATTTT	CATGTGRNTIYF	.	TRBD1	TRBV19	TRBJ1-3	12
TGTGCCAGCAGGGGACTTTCCACGTTCCGGAATGAGCAGTTCTTC	CASRGLSTFRNEQFF	.	.	TRBV21-1	TRBJ2-1	15
TGTGCCAGCAGCCCTAATCGCGGGGGGGACGAGCAGTTCTTC	CASSPNRGGDEQFF	.	TRBD2	TRBV7-8	TRBJ2-1	14
TGTGCCAGCAGTTATTCAGGGGTTACGACCCAGTACTTC	CASSYSGVTTQYF	few	.	TRBV7-2	TRBJ2-5	13
TGCGCCAGCAGTGAGTCACGGCAGGCCTTAAACTATGGCTACACCTTC	CASSESRQALNYGYTF	.	.	TRBV10-1	TRBJ1-2	16
TGTGCCAGCAGCCAACGGGATTCCACTGAAGCTTTCTTT	CASSQRDSTEAFF	.	.	TRBV4-2	TRBJ1-1	13
TGCAGCGGCGCTTCGGGCACTGAAGCTTTCTTT	CSGASGTEAFF	.	.	TRBV29-1	TRBJ1-1	11
TGTGCCAGCAGCTTAGACAGTATCTATGGCTACACCTTC	CASSLDSIYGYTF	.	.	TRBV7-2	TRBJ1-2	13
TGTGCCAGCAGCCCGGGACTGGGGACCGGGGAGCTGTTTTTT	CASSPGLGTGELFF	.	.	TRBV11-3	TRBJ2-2	14
TGTGCCTGGACCGGGGTGAACACTGAAGCTTTCTTT	CAWTGVNTEAFF	once	.	TRBV30	TRBJ1-1	12
TGTGCCATCAGTGGTGGGGGGATCGAGACCCAGTACTTC	CAISGGGIETQYF	few	.	TRBV10-3	TRBJ2-5	13
TGCAGCGCACGCGGAGGGGGGGTAAGCTACGAGCAGTACTTC	CSARGGGVSYEQYF	.	.	TRBV29-1	TRBJ2-7	14
TGTGCCAGCAGCTTAGGACAGGGTTATGGCTACACCTTC	CASSLGQGYGYTF	.	TRBD1	TRBV7-8	TRBJ1-2	13
TGTGCCAGCAGCGTAGGAGGTTGGGGGGGAAGCACTGAAGCTTTCTTT	CASSVGGWGGSTEAFF	.	.	TRBV9	TRBJ1-1	16
TGTGCCATCACAGCGGGGGATTACGACGGCTACACCTTC	CAITAGDYDGYTF	.	.	TRBV10-3	TRBJ1-2	13
TGTGCCAGCAGCTTACCAGGCTTGAACACTGAAGCTTTCTTT	CASSLPGLNTEAFF	few	.	TRBV5-4	TRBJ1-1	14
TGCGCCAGCAGCCAAGATGGGATCAGGGGTTTGTATGAGCAGTTCTTC	CASSQDGIRGLYEQFF	.	.	TRBV4-1	TRBJ2-1	16
TGTGCCAGCAGCCCACGGACTAGCGGAAAAGAGACCCAGTACTTC	CASSPRTSGKETQYF	.	TRBD2	TRBV3-1/TRBV3-2	TRBJ2-5	15
TGTGCCAGCAGTTACTCGGACAGGATGAACACTGAAGCTTTCTTT	CASSYSDRMNTEAFF	.	TRBD1	TRBV6-5	TRBJ1-1	15
TGTGCCAGCAGTTTCTTGACTAGCGGGGGCTCCCTTACCTCCGGGGAGCTGTTTTTT	CASSFLTSGGSLTSGELFF	once	TRBD2	TRBV6-2/TRBV6-3	TRBJ2-2	19
TGTGCCAGCAGCTTCTCCGGGGGGGCTAATGAAAAACTGTTTTTT	CASSFSGGANEKLFF	.	.	TRBV5-5	TRBJ1-4	15
TGTGCCAGTCACTGGGGAGTCTTC	CASHWGVF	.	.	TRBV7-3	TRBJ2-1	8
TGTGCCATGGGGGAGGTCTCCTACGAGCAGTACTTC	CAMGEVSYEQYF	.	.	TRBV10-3	TRBJ2-7	12
TGTGCCAGCAGGAGCGGGGTAATTCGCACAGATACGCAGTATTTT	CASRSGVIRTDTQYF	.	TRBD2	TRBV19	TRBJ2-3	15
TGTGCCAGCAGTTTATATCCCAGGATCAACAATGAAAAACTGTTTTTT	CASSLYPRINNEKLFF	few	.	TRBV27	TRBJ1-4	16
TGTGCCAGCAGCACTCCCCACGTGGATACGCAGTATTTT	CASSTPHVDTQYF	.	.	TRBV27	TRBJ2-3	13
TGTGCCACCATAACTAGCGGTACCGGGGAGCTGTTTTTT	CATITSGTGELFF	.	TRBD2	TRBV24-1	TRBJ2-2	13
TGTGCCAGCAGCTTAGATGTGGGACTAGTGAGCAATGAGCAGTTCTTC	CASSLDVGLVSNEQFF	.	TRBD2	TRBV11-3	TRBJ2-1	16
TGTGCCAGCAGCTCGACAGGGCGGGCGTATGGAAACACCATATATTTT	CASSSTGRAYGNTIYF	once	TRBD1	TRBV7-2	TRBJ1-3	16
TGCGCCAGCAGCGCGGGAGGGACTGTATCTGAAGCTTTCTTT	CASSAGGTVSEAFF	.	.	TRBV5-1	TRBJ1-1	14
TGTGCCAGCAGTCACCGGGACAACCAAGAGACCCAGTACTTC	CASSHRDNQETQYF	.	.	TRBV27	TRBJ2-5	14
TGCGCCAGCAGGACTAGCGGGGGACGCCAAGAGACCCAGTACTTC	CASRTSGGRQETQYF	.	TRBD2	TRBV5-1	TRBJ2-5	15
TGCAGTGCTAGTTTTGGAGACTATGGCTACACCTTC	CSASFGDYGYTF	.	.	TRBV20-1	TRBJ1-2	12
TGCAGCGTCCTCAGCGGGGGGCCCTACAATGAGCAGTTCTTC	CSVLSGGPYNEQFF	.	TRBD2	TRBV29-1	TRBJ2-1	14
TGTGCCAGCAGCTTGGGAAGCGGGGTATTGTACGAGCAGTACTTC	CASSLGSGVLYEQYF	.	TRBD2	TRBV5-4	TRBJ2-7	15
TGTGCCATCAGTGAGTTTGGACAGGGGGCGGGTGAGCAGTTCTTC	CAISEFGQGAGEQFF	.	TRBD1	TRBV10-3	TRBJ2-1	15
TGTGCCAGCAGCTTAGAAAACAGGGGTTACACTGAAGCTTTCTTT	CASSLENRGYTEAFF	.	TRBD1	TRBV7-6	TRBJ1-1	15
TGTGCCAGCAGTTTGGGAGGGGGGACTGAAGCTTTCTTT	CASSLGGGTEAFF	.	.	TRBV12-3/TRBV12-4	TRBJ1-1	13
TGTGCCAGCAGCTTAGGCTCGACAGGCCCCTATGGCTACACCTTC	CASSLGSTGPYGYTF	.	.	TRBV7-9	TRBJ1-2	15
TGTGCCAGCAGCCTTCGACGGGTCGGCACCGGGGAGCTGTTTTTT	CASSLRRVGTGELFF	.	.	TRBV7-2	TRBJ2-2	15
TGTGCCAGCAGTTACTCGTTTGCGGGACAGGGAGAATCACCCCTCCACTTT	CASSYSFAGQGESPLHF	.	TRBD1	TRBV6-2/TRBV6-3	TRBJ1-6	17
TGTGCCAGCAGTTTAGGCGGCGGCGGCTACACCTTC	CASSLGGGGYTF	.	.	TRBV27	TRBJ1-2	12
TGTGCCAGCACCAACCGAGGCTCTGGGGCCAACGTCCTGACTTTC	CASTNRGSGANVLTF	.	.	TRBV6-5	TRBJ2-6	15
TGCGCCAGCAGCTTGGTGCCCCCTAGCGGGGGGGGATCCTACAATGAGCAGTTCTTC	CASSLVPPSGGGSYNEQFF	.	TRBD2	TRBV5-1	TRBJ2-1	19
TGTGCCAGCAGCTTGGGAGGGAAAACTAATGAAAAACTGTTTTTT	CASSLGGKTNEKLFF	.	.	TRBV5-4	TRBJ1-4	15
TGTGCCAGCAGGCAGGGATCGTATAATTCACCCCTCCACTTT	CASRQGSYNSPLHF	.	.	TRBV11-2	TRBJ1-6	14
TGTGCCAGCTCTCGAGGGCCCGAAGCTGAAGCTTTCTTT	CASSRGPEAEAFF	once	.	TRBV7-3	TRBJ1-1	13
TGTGCCAGCAGCCAAGACGGAGCGGCGTGGAGCTACACCTTC	CASSQDGAAWSYTF	.	.	TRBV4-2	TRBJ1-2	14